The following is a T cell receptor beta chain sequence with its context. The antigen is unknown. These data come from a study of beta chain features in type 1 diabetes. Findings and caveats of the study: Whatever favoring of shorter templates PCR might show would apply equally to patients and controls. Shorter TCRB CDR3s, moderately but significantly so, were found in Type 1 diabetes patients in all four CD4+ subsets. Sampled from patients, naive, central memory and Treg TCRB repertoires appeared more similar than those sampled from healthy donors.

The CDR3 contains 13 residues. Trimming cost V 4 bases and J 3 bases, with 9 bases left between them. Germline assignment: CDR1 ENHRY and CDR2 SYGVKD. Expressed TCRB transcripts were sequenced after all isolated RNA was converted to cDNA. Produced via immunoSEQ multiplex PCR; TCRdb's table is partial and in-frame only. The sample has under 20,000 clones, around two thirds seen once. The specimen sequenced was Tregs from blood. The clonotype originates from a man aged 30-40 years with type 1 diabetes. This chain joins TRBV10-3 and TRBJ1-1; possible D gene TRBD1, 5 bases. The CDR3, as DNA: TGTGCCATCAGTGCCAGGGAGGACACTGAAGCTTTCTTT. It translates to CAISAREDTEAFF.